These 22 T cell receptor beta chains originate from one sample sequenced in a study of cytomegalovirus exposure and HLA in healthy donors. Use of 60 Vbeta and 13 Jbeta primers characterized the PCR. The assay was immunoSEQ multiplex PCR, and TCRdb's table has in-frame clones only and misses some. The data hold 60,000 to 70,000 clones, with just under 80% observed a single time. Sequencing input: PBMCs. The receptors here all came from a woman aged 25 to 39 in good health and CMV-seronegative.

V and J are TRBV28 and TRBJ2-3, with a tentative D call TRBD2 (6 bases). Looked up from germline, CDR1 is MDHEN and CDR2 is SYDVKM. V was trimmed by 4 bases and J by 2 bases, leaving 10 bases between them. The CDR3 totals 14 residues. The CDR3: CASSSGGDTDTQYF. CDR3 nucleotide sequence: TGTGCCAGCAGTTCTGGCGGGGACACAGATACGCAGTATTTT.

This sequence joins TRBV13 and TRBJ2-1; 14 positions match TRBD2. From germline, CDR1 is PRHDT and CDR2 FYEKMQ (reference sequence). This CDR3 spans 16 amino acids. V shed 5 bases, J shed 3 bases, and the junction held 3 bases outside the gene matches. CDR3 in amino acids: CASSPGLAGGYNEQFF. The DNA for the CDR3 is TGTGCCAGCAGCCCCGGACTAGCGGGAGGCTACAATGAGCAGTTCTTC.

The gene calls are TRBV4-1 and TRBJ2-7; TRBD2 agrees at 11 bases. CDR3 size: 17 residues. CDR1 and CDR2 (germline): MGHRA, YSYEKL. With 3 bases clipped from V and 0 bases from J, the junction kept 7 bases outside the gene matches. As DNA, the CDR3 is TGCGCCAGCAGCCAGGGGAGACTAGCGGGGAACTCCTACGAGCAGTACTTC. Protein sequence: CASSQGRLAGNSYEQYF.

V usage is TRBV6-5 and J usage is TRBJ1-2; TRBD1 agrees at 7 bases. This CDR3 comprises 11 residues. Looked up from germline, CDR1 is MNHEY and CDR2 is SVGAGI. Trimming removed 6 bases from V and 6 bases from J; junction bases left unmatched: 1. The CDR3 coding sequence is TGTGCCAGCAGCACAGGGGATGGCTACACCTTC. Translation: CASSTGDGYTF.

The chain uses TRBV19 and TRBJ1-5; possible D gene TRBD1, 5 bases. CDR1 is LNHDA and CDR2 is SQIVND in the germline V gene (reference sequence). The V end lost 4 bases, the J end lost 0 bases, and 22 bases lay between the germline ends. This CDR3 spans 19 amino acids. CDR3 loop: CASSTPPVGAPYSNQPQHF. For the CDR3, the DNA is TGTGCCAGTAGTACTCCGCCGGTTGGGGCCCCATATAGCAATCAGCCCCAGCATTTT.

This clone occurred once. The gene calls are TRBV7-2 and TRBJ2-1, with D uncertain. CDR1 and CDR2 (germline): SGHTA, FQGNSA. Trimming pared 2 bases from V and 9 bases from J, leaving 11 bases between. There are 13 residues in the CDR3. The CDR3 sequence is CASSLTRYGEQFF. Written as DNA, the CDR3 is TGTGCCAGCAGCTTAACCCGGTACGGTGAGCAGTTCTTC.

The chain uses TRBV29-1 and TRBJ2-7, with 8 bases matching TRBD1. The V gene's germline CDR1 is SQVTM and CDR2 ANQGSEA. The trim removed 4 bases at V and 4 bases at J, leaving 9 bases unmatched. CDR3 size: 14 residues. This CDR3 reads CSVVLMDRVYEQYF. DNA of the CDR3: TGCAGCGTTGTGCTAATGGACAGGGTTTACGAGCAGTACTTC.

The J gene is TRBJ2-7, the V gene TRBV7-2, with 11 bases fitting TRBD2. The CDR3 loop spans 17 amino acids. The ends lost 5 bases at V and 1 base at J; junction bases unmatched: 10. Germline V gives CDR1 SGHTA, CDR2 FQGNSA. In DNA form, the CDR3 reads TGTGCCAGCAGCCCGCCTACTAGCGGGAGAAAATCCTACGAGCAGTACTTC. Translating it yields CASSPPTSGRKSYEQYF. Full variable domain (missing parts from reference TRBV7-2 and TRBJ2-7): GAGVSQSPSNKVTEKGKDVELRCDPISGHTALYWYRQSLGQGLEFLIYFQGNSAPDKSGLPSDRFSAERTGGSVSTLTIQRTQQEDSAVYLCASSPPTSGRKSYEQYFGPGTRLTVT.

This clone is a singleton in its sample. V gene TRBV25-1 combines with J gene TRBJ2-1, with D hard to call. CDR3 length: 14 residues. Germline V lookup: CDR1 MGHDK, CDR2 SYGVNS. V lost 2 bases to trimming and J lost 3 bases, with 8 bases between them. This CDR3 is CASSEHTLYNEQFF. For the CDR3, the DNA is TGTGCCAGCAGTGAACACACCCTCTACAATGAGCAGTTCTTC. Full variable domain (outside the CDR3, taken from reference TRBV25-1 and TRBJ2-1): EADIYQTPRYLVIGTGKKITLECSQTMGHDKMYWYQQDPGMELHLIHYSYGVNSTEKGDLSSESTVSRIRTEHFPLTLESARPSHTSQYLCASSEHTLYNEQFFGPGTRLTVL.

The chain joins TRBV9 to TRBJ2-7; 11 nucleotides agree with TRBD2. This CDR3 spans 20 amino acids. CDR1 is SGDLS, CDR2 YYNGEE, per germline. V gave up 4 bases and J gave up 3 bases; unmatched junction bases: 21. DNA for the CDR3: TGTGCCAGCAGCCCGAGCCCCTTAGCGGGGGGGCGACGACCTAACTACGAGCAGTACTTC. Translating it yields CASSPSPLAGGRRPNYEQYF.

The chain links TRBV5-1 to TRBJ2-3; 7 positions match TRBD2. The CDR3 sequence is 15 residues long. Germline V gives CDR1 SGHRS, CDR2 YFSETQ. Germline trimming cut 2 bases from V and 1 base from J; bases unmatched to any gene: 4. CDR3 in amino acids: CASSFGRAGTDTQYF. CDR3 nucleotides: TGCGCCAGCAGCTTTGGGAGGGCGGGCACAGATACGCAGTATTTT.

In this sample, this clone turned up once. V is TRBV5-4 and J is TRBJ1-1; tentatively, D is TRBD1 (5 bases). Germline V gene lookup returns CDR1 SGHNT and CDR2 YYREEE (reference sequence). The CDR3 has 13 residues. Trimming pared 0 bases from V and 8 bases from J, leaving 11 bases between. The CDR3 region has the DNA TGTGCCAGCAGCTTGGCCATGACAGCCGAAGCTTTCTTT. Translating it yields CASSLAMTAEAFF.

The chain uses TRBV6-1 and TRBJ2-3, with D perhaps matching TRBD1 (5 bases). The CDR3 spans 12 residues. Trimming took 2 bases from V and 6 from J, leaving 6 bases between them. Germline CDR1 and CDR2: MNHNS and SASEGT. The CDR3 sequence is CASSENRDTQYF. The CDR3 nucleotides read TGTGCCAGCAGTGAAAACAGGGATACGCAGTATTTT.

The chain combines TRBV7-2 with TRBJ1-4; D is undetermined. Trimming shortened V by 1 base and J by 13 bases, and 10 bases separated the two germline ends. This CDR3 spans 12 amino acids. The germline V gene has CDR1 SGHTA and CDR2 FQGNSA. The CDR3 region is CASSLDTGRLFF. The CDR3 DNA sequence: TGTGCCAGCAGCTTAGACACGGGGAGACTGTTTTTT. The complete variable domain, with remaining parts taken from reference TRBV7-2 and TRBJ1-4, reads GAGVSQSPSNKVTEKGKDVELRCDPISGHTALYWYRQSLGQGLEFLIYFQGNSAPDKSGLPSDRFSAERTGGSVSTLTIQRTQQEDSAVYLCASSLDTGRLFFGSGTQLSVL.

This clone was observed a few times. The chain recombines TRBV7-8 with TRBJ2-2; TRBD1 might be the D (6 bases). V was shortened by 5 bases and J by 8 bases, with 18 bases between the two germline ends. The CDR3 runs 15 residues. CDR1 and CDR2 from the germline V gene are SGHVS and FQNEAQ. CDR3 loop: CASSPRDITPGELFF. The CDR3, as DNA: TGTGCCAGCAGCCCCCGGGACATTACCCCAGGGGAGCTGTTTTTT.

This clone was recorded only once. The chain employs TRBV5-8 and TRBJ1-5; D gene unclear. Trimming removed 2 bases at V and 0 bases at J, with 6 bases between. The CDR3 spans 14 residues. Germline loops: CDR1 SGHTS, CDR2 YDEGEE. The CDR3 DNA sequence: TGTGCCAGCAGCTTACAGTATAGCAATCAGCCCCAGCATTTT. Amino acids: CASSLQYSNQPQHF.

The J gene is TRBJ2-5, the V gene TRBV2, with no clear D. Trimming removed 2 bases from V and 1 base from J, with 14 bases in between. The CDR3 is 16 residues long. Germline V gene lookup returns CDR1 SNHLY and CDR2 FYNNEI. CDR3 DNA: TGTGCCAGCAGTGAATTGGGCGCCACCTTCCAAGAGACCCAGTACTTC. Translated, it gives CASSELGATFQETQYF.

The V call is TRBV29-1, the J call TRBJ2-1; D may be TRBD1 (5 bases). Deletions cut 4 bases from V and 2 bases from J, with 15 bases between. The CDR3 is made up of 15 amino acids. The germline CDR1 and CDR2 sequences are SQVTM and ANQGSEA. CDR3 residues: CSVGPPGFPYNEQFF. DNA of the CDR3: TGCAGCGTTGGCCCCCCAGGGTTCCCCTACAATGAGCAGTTCTTC.

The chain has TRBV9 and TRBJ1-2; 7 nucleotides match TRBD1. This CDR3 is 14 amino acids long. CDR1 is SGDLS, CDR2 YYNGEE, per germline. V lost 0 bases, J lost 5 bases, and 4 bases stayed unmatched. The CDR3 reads CASSVGDSRYGYTF. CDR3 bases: TGTGCCAGCAGCGTAGGGGACAGCAGATATGGCTACACCTTC.

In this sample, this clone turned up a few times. CDR3 loop: CASRDRGAGNQPQHF. In nucleotides, the CDR3 is TGTGCCAGCAGAGACAGGGGCGCCGGCAATCAGCCCCAGCATTTT. The V and J genes are TRBV6-1 and TRBJ1-5; 8 bases map to TRBD1. The CDR3 extends over 15 amino acids. Germline CDR1 and CDR2: MNHNS and SASEGT. With V trimmed by 6 bases and J by 2 bases, 6 bases remained unmatched.

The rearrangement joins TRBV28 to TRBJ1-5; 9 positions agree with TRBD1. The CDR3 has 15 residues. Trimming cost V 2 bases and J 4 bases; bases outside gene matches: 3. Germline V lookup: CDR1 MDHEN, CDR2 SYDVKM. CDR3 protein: CASSLGDRENQPQHF. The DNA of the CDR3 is TGTGCCAGCAGTTTAGGGGACAGGGAAAATCAGCCCCAGCATTTT.

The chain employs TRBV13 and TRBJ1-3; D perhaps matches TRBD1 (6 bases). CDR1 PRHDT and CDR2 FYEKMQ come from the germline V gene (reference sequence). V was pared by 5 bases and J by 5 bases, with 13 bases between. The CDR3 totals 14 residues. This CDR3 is CASSPDRFRNTIYF. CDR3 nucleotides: TGTGCCAGCAGCCCAGACAGGTTTCGAAACACCATATATTTT.